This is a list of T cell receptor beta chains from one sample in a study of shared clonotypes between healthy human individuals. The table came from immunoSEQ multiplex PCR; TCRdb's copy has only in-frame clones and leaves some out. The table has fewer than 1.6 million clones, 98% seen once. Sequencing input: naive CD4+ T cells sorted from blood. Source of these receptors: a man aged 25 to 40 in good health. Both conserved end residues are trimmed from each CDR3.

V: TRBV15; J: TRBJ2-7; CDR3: ATSLGTGGNEQY
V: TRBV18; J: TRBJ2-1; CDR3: ASSLAQSTNEQF
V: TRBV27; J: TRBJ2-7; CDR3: ASRLLAGGPYEQY
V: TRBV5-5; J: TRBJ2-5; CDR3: ASSLRGETQY
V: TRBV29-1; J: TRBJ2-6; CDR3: SVIFGTAYSGANVLT
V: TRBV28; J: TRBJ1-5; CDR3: ASSPTGPSNQPQH
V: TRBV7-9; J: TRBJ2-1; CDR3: ASSSKLAGAYNEQF
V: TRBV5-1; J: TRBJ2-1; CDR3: ASTGLAGENEQF
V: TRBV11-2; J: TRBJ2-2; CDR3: ASSLDYRAGGELF
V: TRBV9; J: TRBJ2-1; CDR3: ASSVGREQF
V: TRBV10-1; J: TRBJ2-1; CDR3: ASSESPAGGEQF
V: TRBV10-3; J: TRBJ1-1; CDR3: AISDPGGRRNTEAF
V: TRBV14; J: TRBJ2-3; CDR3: ASSHSTAGVFWADTQY
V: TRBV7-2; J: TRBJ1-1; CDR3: ASSRGRGRSWTEAF
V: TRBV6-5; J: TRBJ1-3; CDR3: ASSIQGGNTIY
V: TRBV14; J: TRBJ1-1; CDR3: ASSQDKTYRGTEAF
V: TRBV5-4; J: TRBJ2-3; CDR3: ASSLGLALPVGTDTQY
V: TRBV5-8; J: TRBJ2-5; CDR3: ASSFQGLVGQETQY
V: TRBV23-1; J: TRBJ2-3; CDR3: ASSQSGTSGKGTDTQY
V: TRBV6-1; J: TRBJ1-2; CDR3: ASSEAGGYGYT
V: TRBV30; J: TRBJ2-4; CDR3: AWSALGRDRTG
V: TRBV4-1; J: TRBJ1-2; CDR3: ASSQGPTRSTGYT
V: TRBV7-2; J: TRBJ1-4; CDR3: ASSLERGAEKLF
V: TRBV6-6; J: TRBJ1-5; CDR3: ASSTLGRVSNQPQH
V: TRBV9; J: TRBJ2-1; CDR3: ASSVGWASGLAGNEQF
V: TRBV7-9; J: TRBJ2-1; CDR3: ASTQVGAGNEQF
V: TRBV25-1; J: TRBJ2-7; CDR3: ASSELGQQY
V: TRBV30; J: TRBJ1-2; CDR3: AWSGTGGGYT
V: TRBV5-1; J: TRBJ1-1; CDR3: ASRSPGQGNTEAF
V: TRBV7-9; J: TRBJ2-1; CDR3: ASSLITSGNEQF
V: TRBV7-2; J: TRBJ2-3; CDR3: ATSGTETQY
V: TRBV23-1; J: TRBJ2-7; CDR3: ASRNKSPGQGNEQY
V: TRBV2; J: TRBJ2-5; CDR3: ASSSGTQETQY
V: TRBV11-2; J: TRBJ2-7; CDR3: ASSSYRDSGQQSREQY
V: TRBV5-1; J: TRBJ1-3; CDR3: ASSLGDLSSGNTIY
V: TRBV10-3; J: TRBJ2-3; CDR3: AISAGYGTDTQY
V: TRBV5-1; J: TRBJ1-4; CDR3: ASSPIAGAPGEKLF
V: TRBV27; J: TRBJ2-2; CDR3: ASSTTGLAGELF
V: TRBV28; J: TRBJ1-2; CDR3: ASRFGAQGFGYT